This is a list of T cell receptor beta chains from one sample in a study of blood T cell repertoires in COVID-19. Method: immunoSEQ multiplex PCR; TCRdb's copy keeps in-frame clones and lacks some. The sample has roughly 34,000 clones, about 90% seen once. The sequenced sample consisted of peripheral blood. The receptors were gathered from a man older than 75 with acute or convalescent COVID-19. Both conserved end residues are part of each CDR3. Each record gives: V gene, D gene, J gene, clone size, CDR3 protein, CDR3 DNA. A D gene is named only where the DNA matches it firmly. Clone size, where shown, is once, few, many, or a class for clones that have expanded.

>TRBV10-1|TRBD1|TRBJ2-3|NA
CASSETRGHADTQYF
TGCGCCAGCAGTGAGACCAGGGGGCACGCAGATACGCAGTATTTT
>TRBV7-3|TRBD2|TRBJ2-3|NA
CASSPQGLVGDTQYF
TGTGCCAGCAGCCCTCAGGGACTAGTCGGAGATACGCAGTATTTT
>TRBV3-1/TRBV3-2|TRBD2|TRBJ2-3|NA
CASSQDPPSGGTDTQYF
TGTGCCAGCAGCCAAGATCCGCCTAGCGGGGGCACAGATACGCAGTATTTT
>TRBV28|TRBD1|TRBJ2-3|NA
CATDRGSTDTQYF
TGTGCCACCGACAGGGGTAGCACAGATACGCAGTATTTT
>TRBV30|TRBD1|TRBJ2-7|NA
CAWSVPWTGSVGEQYF
TGTGCCTGGAGTGTCCCCTGGACAGGGAGTGTCGGCGAGCAGTACTTC
>TRBV4-2|NA|TRBJ2-3|NA
CASSQGSGRGGTDTQYF
TGTGCCAGCAGCCAGGGGAGCGGGCGGGGCGGAACAGATACGCAGTATTTT
>TRBV19|TRBD1|TRBJ1-5|NA
CASSTGQGTGPQHF
TGTGCCAGTAGTACCGGACAGGGAACCGGGCCCCAGCATTTT
>TRBV6-5|NA|TRBJ1-2|NA
CASSITTGSYGYTF
TGTGCCAGCAGTATTACCACCGGGAGCTATGGCTACACCTTC
>TRBV6-5|NA|TRBJ1-6|NA
CASNRDWANNSPLHF
TGTGCCAGCAACAGGGATTGGGCAAATAATTCACCCCTCCACTTT
>TRBV4-2|TRBD2|TRBJ2-7|NA
CASSLTSGGSLSYEQYF
TGTGCCAGCAGCCTGACTAGCGGGGGCTCGCTGTCCTACGAGCAGTACTTC
>TRBV27|TRBD2|TRBJ2-1|NA
CASSPLAGVYHNEQFF
TGTGCCAGCAGCCCATTAGCGGGGGTGTACCACAATGAGCAGTTCTTC
>TRBV7-9|NA|TRBJ1-4|NA
CASSLIPRGATNEKLFF
TGTGCCAGCAGCTTAATCCCCAGGGGAGCAACTAATGAAAAACTGTTTTTT
>TRBV19|TRBD1|TRBJ1-4|NA
CASTQRGQGARSEKLFF
TGTGCCAGTACTCAAAGGGGACAGGGGGCGCGGTCTGAAAAACTGTTTTTT
>TRBV10-3|NA|TRBJ2-1|NA
CAIGEGVQGRLF
TGTGCCATCGGCGAAGGGGTACAGGGTCGTCTCTTC
>TRBV3-1/TRBV3-2|NA|TRBJ1-6|NA
CASSPRVGRLHF
TGTGCCAGCAGCCCCAGGGTCGGCCGCCTCCACTTT
>TRBV10-3|NA|TRBJ2-3|NA
CAISEGLSTDTQYF
TGTGCCATCAGTGAGGGGCTCAGCACAGATACGCAGTATTTT
>TRBV5-1|NA|TRBJ1-1|few
CASSLTERGPYTEAFF
TGCGCCAGCAGCCTAACGGAAAGGGGCCCCTACACTGAAGCTTTCTTT
>TRBV24-1|NA|TRBJ2-5|NA
CATSDPGETQYF
TGTGCCACCAGTGATCCAGGAGAGACCCAGTACTTC